In its sample, the clone carrying this T cell receptor beta chain was seen many times. Amplified TCR beta CDR3 regions came from RNA transcripts. Primed by the HTBI set, a first-round RT-PCR was run on the TCR CDR3. Via MiXCR, TCRdb re-called the multiplex PCR reads, giving one row per CDR3 protein. The top ten clones hold roughly 73% of a sample with 150,000 or so distinct CDR3 sequences, roughly a fifth of them seen once. This entry comes from a study of T cells in Graves' hyperthyroidism and ophthalmopathy. Study-level information: Blood was drawn when the patient was first diagnosed and still untreated.

The germline V gene encodes CDR1 GTSNPN and CDR2 SVGIG (reference sequence). Between the trimmed V and J ends, which lost 3 bases and 7 bases, there was a span of 12 bases. The CDR3 has 12 amino acids. Sample: blood. This chain connects TRBV30 to TRBJ1-1; D might be TRBD1 (6 bases). The receptor's source is a woman in her 50s with Graves' hyperthyroidism that later progressed to Graves' ophthalmopathy. As DNA, the CDR3 is TGTGCCTGGAGCCGACCCAGGGGTGAAGCTTTCTTT. Translation: CAWSRPRGEAFF. Based on the CDR3 plus reference TRBV30 and TRBJ1-1, the full variable domain is SQTIHQWPATLVQPVGSPLSLECTVEGTSNPNLYWYRQAAGRGLQLLFYSVGIGQISSEVPQNLSASRPQDRQFILSSKKLLLSDSGFYLCAWSRPRGEAFFGQGTRLTVV.